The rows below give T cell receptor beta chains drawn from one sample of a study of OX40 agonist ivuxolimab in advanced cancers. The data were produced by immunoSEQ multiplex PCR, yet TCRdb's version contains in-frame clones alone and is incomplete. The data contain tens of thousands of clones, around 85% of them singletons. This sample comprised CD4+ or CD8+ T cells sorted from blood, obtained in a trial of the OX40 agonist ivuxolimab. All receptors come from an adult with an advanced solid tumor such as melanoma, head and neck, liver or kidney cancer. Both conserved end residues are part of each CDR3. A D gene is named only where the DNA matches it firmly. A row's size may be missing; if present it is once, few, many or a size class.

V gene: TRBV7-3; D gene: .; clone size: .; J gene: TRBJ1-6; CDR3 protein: CASSPQGGSSPLHF; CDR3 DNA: TGTGCCAGCAGCCCCCAGGGTGGTAGTTCACCCCTCCACTTT
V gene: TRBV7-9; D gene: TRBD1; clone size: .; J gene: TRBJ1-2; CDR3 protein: CASRSGTGELTNYGYTF; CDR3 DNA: TGTGCCAGCAGGTCCGGGACAGGGGAACTAACTAACTATGGCTACACCTTC
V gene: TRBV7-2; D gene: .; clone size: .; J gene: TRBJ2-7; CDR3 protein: CASSLVLGQTYEQYF; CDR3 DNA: TGTGCCAGCAGCTTAGTTCTCGGACAAACCTACGAGCAGTACTTC
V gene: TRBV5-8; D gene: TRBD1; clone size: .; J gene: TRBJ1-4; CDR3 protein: CASSLQGSEDEKLFF; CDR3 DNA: TGTGCCAGCAGCCTACAGGGGAGTGAGGATGAAAAACTGTTTTTT
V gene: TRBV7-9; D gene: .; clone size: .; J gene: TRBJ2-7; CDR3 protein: CASSLEVYEQYF; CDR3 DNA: TGTGCCAGCAGCTTAGAGGTCTACGAGCAGTACTTC
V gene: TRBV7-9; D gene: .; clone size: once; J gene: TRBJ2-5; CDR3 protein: CALGQGSGETQYF; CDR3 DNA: TGTGCCCTTGGTCAGGGGTCGGGGGAGACCCAGTACTTC
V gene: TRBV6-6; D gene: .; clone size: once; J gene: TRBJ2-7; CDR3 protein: CASRRDGSYEQYF; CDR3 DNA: TGTGCCAGCAGGCGGGACGGTAGCTACGAGCAGTACTTC
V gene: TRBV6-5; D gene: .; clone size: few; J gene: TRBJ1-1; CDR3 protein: CASTGDSAFF; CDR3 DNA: TGTGCCAGCACGGGAGACTCGGCTTTCTTT
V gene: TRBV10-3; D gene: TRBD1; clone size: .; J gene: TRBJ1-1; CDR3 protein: CAIRGTGGSNTEAFF; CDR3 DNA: TGTGCCATCAGGGGGACAGGGGGTTCGAACACTGAAGCTTTCTTT
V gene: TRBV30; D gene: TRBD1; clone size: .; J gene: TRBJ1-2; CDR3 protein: CAWERRGRGYGYTF; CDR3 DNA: TGTGCCTGGGAACGCAGGGGGAGAGGCTATGGCTACACCTTC
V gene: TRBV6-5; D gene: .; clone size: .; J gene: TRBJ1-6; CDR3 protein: CASSTPLQNSPLHF; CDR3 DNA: TGTGCCAGCAGTACCCCTCTACAGAATTCACCCCTCCACTTT
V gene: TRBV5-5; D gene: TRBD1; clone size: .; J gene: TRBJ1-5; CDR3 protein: CASSIDRDQPQHF; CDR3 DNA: TGTGCCAGCAGCATAGACAGGGATCAGCCCCAGCATTTT
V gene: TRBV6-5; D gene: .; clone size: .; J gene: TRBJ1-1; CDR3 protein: CASRPGRTNTEAFF; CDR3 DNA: TGTGCCAGCAGACCTGGAAGGACGAACACTGAAGCTTTCTTT
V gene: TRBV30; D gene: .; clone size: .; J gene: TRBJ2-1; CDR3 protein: CAWSVGLANEQFF; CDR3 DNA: TGTGCCTGGAGTGTTGGGTTGGCTAATGAGCAGTTCTTC
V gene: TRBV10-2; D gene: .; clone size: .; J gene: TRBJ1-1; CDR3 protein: CASLADTEAFF; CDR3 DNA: TGCGCCAGCCTGGCCGACACTGAAGCTTTCTTT
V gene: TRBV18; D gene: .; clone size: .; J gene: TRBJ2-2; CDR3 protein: CASSPPGKFKELFF; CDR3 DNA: TGTGCCAGCTCACCACCGGGAAAGTTCAAGGAGCTGTTTTTT
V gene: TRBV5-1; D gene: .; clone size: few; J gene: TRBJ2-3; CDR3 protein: CASSLVPEDTQYF; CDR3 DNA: TGCGCCAGCAGCTTGGTGCCAGAAGATACGCAGTATTTT